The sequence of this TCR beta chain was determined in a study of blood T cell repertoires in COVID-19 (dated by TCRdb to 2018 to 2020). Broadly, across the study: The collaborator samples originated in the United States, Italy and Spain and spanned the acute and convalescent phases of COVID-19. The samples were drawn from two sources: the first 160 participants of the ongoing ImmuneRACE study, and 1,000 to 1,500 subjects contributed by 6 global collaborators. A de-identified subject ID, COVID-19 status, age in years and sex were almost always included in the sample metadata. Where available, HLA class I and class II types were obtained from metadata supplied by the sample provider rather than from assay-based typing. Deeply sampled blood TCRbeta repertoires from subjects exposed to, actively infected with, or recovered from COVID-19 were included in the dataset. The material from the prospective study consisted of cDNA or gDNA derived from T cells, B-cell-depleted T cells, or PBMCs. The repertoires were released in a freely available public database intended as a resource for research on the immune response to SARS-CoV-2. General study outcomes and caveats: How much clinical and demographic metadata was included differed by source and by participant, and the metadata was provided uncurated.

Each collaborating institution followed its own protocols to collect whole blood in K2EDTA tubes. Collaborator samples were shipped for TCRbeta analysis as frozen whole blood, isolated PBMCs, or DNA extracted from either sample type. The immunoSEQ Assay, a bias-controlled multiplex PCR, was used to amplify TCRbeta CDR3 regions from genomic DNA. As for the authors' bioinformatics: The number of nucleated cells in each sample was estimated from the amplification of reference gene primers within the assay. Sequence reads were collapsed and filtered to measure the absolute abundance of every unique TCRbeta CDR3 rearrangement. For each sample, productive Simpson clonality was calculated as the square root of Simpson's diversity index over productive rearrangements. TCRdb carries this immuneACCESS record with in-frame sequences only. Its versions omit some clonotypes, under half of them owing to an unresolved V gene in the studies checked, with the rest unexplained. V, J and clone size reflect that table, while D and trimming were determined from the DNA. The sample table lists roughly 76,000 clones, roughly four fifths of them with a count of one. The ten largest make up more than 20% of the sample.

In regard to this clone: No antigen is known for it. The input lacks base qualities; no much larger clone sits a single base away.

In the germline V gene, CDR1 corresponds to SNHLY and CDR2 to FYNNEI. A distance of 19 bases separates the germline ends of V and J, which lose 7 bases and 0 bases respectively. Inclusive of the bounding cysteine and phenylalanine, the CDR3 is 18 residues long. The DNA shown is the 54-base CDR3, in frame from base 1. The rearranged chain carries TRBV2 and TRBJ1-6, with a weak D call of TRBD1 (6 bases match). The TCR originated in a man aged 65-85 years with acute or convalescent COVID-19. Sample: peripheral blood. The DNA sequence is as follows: TGTGCCAGCAAGGGTTCCCGGACAGAGAGCTCCTATAATTCACCCCTCCACTTT. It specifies CASKGSRTESSYNSPLHF.